This T cell receptor (beta chain) derives from a study of T-cell memory formation after mild COVID-19. Study overall: Most TCR clusters belonged to a single donor.

A remark on this clonotype: The antigen is not known.

V gave up 1 base and J gave up 5 bases; unmatched junction bases: 2. The CDR3 contains 15 residues. CDR1 is SGHTA and CDR2 is FQGNSA in the germline V gene. Findings and caveats of the study: From day 15 to 85, contracting clones were balanced between CD4 and CD8, whereas later expanders leaned toward CD4+.

One entry per CDR3 protein results from TCRdb running MiXCR on the 5' RACE reads. The data show some 120,000 distinct CDR3 sequences, with approximately 6.2% seen just once and approximately 2.1% held by the top ten. The sequence was obtained from an adult woman who had mild COVID-19 (a few samples of this study predate the infection). Cell type and time point are not known. The gene calls are TRBV7-2 and TRBJ1-4; 9 bases agree with TRBD1. Sequenced: PBMCs or a T cell subset sorted from them (not recorded which). The CDR3 loop is CASSLVGTGNEKLFF. CDR3 in DNA: TGTGCCAGCAGCTTAGTAGGGACAGGGAATGAAAAACTGTTTTTT.